The present T cell receptor (beta chain) was sequenced within a study of vaccination and CD4 T cells after COVID-19. By sample fraction, this clonotype is medium-sized. Its matching antigen is unknown. Deletions cut 2 bases from V and 4 bases from J, with 17 bases between. Germline V gene lookup returns CDR1 DFQATT and CDR2 SNEGSKA (reference sequence). The CDR3 extends over 15 amino acids. Scientists ran DNA taken from cultured CD4+ T cells through the Oncomine TCR Beta short-read assay for sequencing. Via MiXCR, TCRdb re-called the PCR reads, giving one row per CDR3 protein. The data contain about 15,000 distinct CDR3 sequences, 21% of them singletons. Described treatment: approximately nine-day PBMC culture with coronavirus spike peptide pools or control peptides (ViraFEST assay). ViraFEST enlarged antigen-specific T cell populations with peptide pools and afterwards sequenced TCRs.

The source is a human donor who received a COVID-19 vaccine. Material: CD4+ T cells from blood, cultured in vitro, obtained before SARS-CoV-2 vaccination. This chain connects TRBV20-1 to TRBJ1-2, with D possibly matching TRBD1 (5 bases). DNA for the CDR3: TGCAGTGCTAGAATGTGGGGCTCTGATTTCTATGGCTACACCTTC. Translated: CSARMWGSDFYGYTF.